A selection of T cell receptor beta chains follows, all from one sample in a study of identical twins. TCRdb recomputed calls from the 5' RACE reads with MiXCR, one row per CDR3 protein. The data show over 600,000 distinct CDR3 sequences, 20% to 25% seen once. This same sample was also taken into another study, of T cells expressing NK-cell markers.

Material: PBMCs. These receptors all stem from a woman younger than 35 in good health. Both conserved end residues are part of each CDR3. Fields, in order: CDR3 protein, CDR3 DNA, D gene, clone size, J gene, V gene. The D gene is left open where the match is weak. Part of the rows lack a size; the others show once, few, many or a class for expanded clones.

CSASRWDLAKNIQYF,TGCAGTGCTAGCCGTTGGGATTTAGCCAAAAACATTCAGTACTTC,-,few,TRBJ2-4,TRBV20-1
CASSLGAISNQPQHF,TGTGCCAGCAGCCTGGGCGCAATTAGCAATCAGCCCCAGCATTTT,-,-,TRBJ1-5,TRBV27
CASSLEGESRPKEQFF,TGCGCCAGCAGCCTAGAGGGCGAGTCCCGTCCGAAAGAGCAGTTCTTC,-,few,TRBJ2-1,TRBV4-3
CASSFLPGTDSSYEQYF,TGCGCCAGCAGCTTTCTTCCCGGGACGGACTCCTCCTACGAGCAGTACTTC,-,-,TRBJ2-7,TRBV5-1
CASSSVAGATDTQYF,TGTGCCAGTAGTTCAGTAGCGGGGGCCACAGATACGCAGTATTTT,TRBD2,few,TRBJ2-3,TRBV19
CASSAYERPYEQYF,TGCGCCAGCAGCGCATATGAGCGCCCCTACGAGCAGTACTTC,-,-,TRBJ2-7,TRBV5-1
CASSFMGSYEQYF,TGTGCCAGCAGTTTTATGGGCTCCTACGAGCAGTACTTC,-,many,TRBJ2-7,TRBV27
CSARDSRASWEQYF,TGCAGTGCTAGAGATTCGAGGGCTTCCTGGGAGCAGTACTTC,-,-,TRBJ2-7,TRBV20-1
CANRLTRGNTEAFF,TGTGCCAACAGGCTCACCCGGGGGAACACTGAAGCTTTCTTT,-,-,TRBJ1-1,TRBV12-3/TRBV12-4
CASSYRAGVTYEQHF,TGTGCCAGCAGTTACCGGGCGGGAGTAACCTACGAGCAGCACTTC,TRBD2,-,TRBJ2-7,TRBV6-2/TRBV6-3
CATSVGRDEAFF,TGTGCCACCAGTGTAGGCAGGGACGAAGCTTTCTTT,-,-,TRBJ1-1,TRBV24-1
CASSLGWWGNTEAFF,TGTGCCAGCAGCTTAGGCTGGTGGGGCAACACTGAAGCTTTCTTT,-,few,TRBJ1-1,TRBV7-2
CASSLSTQGSGNTIYF,TGTGCCAGCAGCTTATCGACACAGGGATCTGGAAACACCATATATTTT,-,-,TRBJ1-3,TRBV7-9
CSVGLETLNTEAFF,TGCAGCGTTGGGTTGGAGACCCTGAACACTGAAGCTTTCTTT,-,few,TRBJ1-1,TRBV29-1
CAISVRDTSNYGYTF,TGTGCCATCAGTGTCAGGGACACCTCTAACTATGGCTACACCTTC,-,few,TRBJ1-2,TRBV10-3
CSARDRTVYEQYF,TGCAGTGCTAGAGATCGAACAGTCTACGAGCAGTACTTC,-,few,TRBJ2-7,TRBV20-1
CASSQDPFSYNSPLHF,TGCGCCAGCAGCCAAGATCCTTTCTCCTATAATTCACCCCTCCACTTT,-,few,TRBJ1-6,TRBV4-3
CASSLAPRTGEETQYF,TGCGCCAGCAGCTTGGCCCCCCGGACAGGGGAAGAGACCCAGTACTTC,TRBD1,few,TRBJ2-5,TRBV5-1
CASSLGTSGAETQYF,TGCGCCAGCAGCTTGGGAACTAGCGGGGCGGAGACCCAGTACTTC,TRBD2,-,TRBJ2-5,TRBV5-1
CASSRRWDRDTDTQYF,TGTGCCAGCAGCCGCCGTTGGGACAGAGACACAGATACGCAGTATTTT,TRBD1,-,TRBJ2-3,TRBV5-8
CASGPTAYYEQYF,TGTGCCAGCGGGCCGACAGCATACTACGAGCAGTACTTC,-,many,TRBJ2-7,TRBV6-5
CSARGWSGSGETQYF,TGCAGTGCTAGAGGATGGAGCGGGAGCGGGGAGACCCAGTACTTC,TRBD2,-,TRBJ2-5,TRBV20-1
CSVRFDSKETQYF,TGCAGTGTTCGGTTTGACTCAAAAGAGACCCAGTACTTC,-,few,TRBJ2-5,TRBV20-1
CASSPPRGELFF,TGTGCCAGCAGTCCTCCGCGCGGGGAGCTGTTTTTT,-,-,TRBJ2-2,TRBV6-2/TRBV6-3
CASNGGRALNQPEHF,TGTGCCAGCAACGGTGGACGAGCCCTCAATCAGCCCGAGCATTTT,-,-,TRBJ1-5,TRBV2
CASTPWTGRSYNEQFF,TGTGCCAGCACCCCTTGGACAGGGAGGTCCTACAATGAGCAGTTCTTC,TRBD1,-,TRBJ2-1,TRBV12-3/TRBV12-4
CASSFLAATGELFF,TGTGCCAGCAGCTTCCTAGCGGCCACCGGGGAGCTGTTTTTT,TRBD2,many,TRBJ2-2,TRBV5-5
CASSSGSGPSYEQYF,TGTGCCAGCAGTTCGGGTAGCGGGCCGTCGTACGAGCAGTACTTC,TRBD2,few,TRBJ2-7,TRBV27
CASTPPGRNYGYTF,TGTGCCAGCACCCCCCCGGGCAGAAACTATGGCTACACCTTC,-,-,TRBJ1-2,TRBV12-3/TRBV12-4
CASSPKISGQGGTEAFF,TGTGCCAGCAGCCCAAAGATTTCTGGACAGGGGGGGACTGAAGCTTTCTTT,TRBD1,-,TRBJ1-1,TRBV12-3/TRBV12-4
CASSPRTSGPYSYEQYF,TGTGCCAGCAGTCCCCGGACTAGCGGGCCTTACTCCTACGAGCAGTACTTC,TRBD2,-,TRBJ2-7,TRBV27
CSAENNGRNYEQYF,TGCAGTGCTGAGAACAACGGCCGCAACTACGAGCAGTACTTC,-,few,TRBJ2-7,TRBV20-1
CASSLAGASSYNEQFF,TGTGCCAGCAGCTTAGCCGGGGCCAGCTCCTACAATGAGCAGTTCTTC,-,many,TRBJ2-1,TRBV11-1
CATKQASLYGYTF,TGTGCCACCAAACAGGCTTCTCTCTATGGCTACACCTTC,-,few,TRBJ1-2,TRBV10-3
CASSSVTRDISYEQYF,TGTGCCAGCAGCTCGGTAACACGGGACATCTCCTACGAGCAGTACTTC,-,-,TRBJ2-7,TRBV5-6
CASSRRSMNTEAFF,TGTGCCAGCAGTCGTAGGTCGATGAACACTGAAGCTTTCTTT,-,few,TRBJ1-1,TRBV6-1
CASSDPPAPQYF,TGTGCCAGCAGCGATCCTCCTGCGCCCCAGTACTTC,-,-,TRBJ2-5,TRBV9
CAIGNGQRSSYEQYF,TGTGCCATAGGTAATGGGCAGCGATCCTCCTACGAGCAGTACTTC,-,-,TRBJ2-7,TRBV10-3
CSAKGRITDTQYF,TGCAGTGCTAAGGGCAGAATCACAGATACGCAGTATTTT,-,few,TRBJ2-3,TRBV20-1
CASSLGVPQETQYF,TGTGCCAGCAGCTTAGGGGTGCCCCAAGAGACCCAGTACTTC,-,-,TRBJ2-5,TRBV13
CSATVPPYKPQHF,TGCAGTGCAACCGTCCCGCCCTATAAGCCCCAGCATTTT,-,-,TRBJ1-5,TRBV20-1
CSARVSGTGWEKLFF,TGCAGTGCTAGGGTTTCCGGGACAGGGTGGGAAAAACTGTTTTTT,TRBD1,-,TRBJ1-4,TRBV20-1
CASRSGGRSGANVLTF,TGTGCCAGCAGATCCGGGGGGAGGTCTGGGGCCAACGTCCTGACTTTC,TRBD2,few,TRBJ2-6,TRBV27
CSVERVGWTSTDTQYF,TGCAGCGTTGAAAGAGTGGGCTGGACCAGCACAGATACGCAGTATTTT,-,-,TRBJ2-3,TRBV29-1
CSVERGAGNTGELFF,TGCAGCGTTGAACGAGGAGCGGGGAACACCGGGGAGCTGTTTTTT,-,-,TRBJ2-2,TRBV29-1
CASSLWAPLAGGYTQYF,TGTGCCAGCAGCTTATGGGCTCCTCTAGCGGGAGGGTATACGCAGTATTTT,TRBD2,-,TRBJ2-3,TRBV7-2